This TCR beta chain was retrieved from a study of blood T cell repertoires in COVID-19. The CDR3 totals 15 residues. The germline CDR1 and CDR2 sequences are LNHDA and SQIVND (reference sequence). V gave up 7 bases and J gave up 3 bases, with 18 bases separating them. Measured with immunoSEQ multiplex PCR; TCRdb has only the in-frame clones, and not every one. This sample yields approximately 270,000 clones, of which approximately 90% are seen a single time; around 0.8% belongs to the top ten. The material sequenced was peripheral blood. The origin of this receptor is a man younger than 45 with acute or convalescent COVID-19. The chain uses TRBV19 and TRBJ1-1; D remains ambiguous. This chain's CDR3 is CASTRGWAGDTEAFF. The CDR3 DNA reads TGTGCCAGTACCCGAGGATGGGCCGGGGACACTGAAGCTTTCTTT.